This T cell receptor (beta chain) originates from a study of T cells in Graves' hyperthyroidism and ophthalmopathy. Amplification of TCR beta CDR3 regions used RNA as the template. First-round RT-PCR of the TCR CDR3 relied on the HTBI primer set. TCRdb re-analysed the multiplex PCR reads in MiXCR, keeping a single row per CDR3 protein. There are under 450,000 distinct CDR3 sequences in the sample; about 18% occur only once, and roughly 35% lies in the top ten. Trimming took 8 bases from V and 5 from J; bases not matched to a gene: 7. The CDR3 spans 14 residues. The germline V gene encodes CDR1 WSHSY and CDR2 SAAADI. This clonotype was seen ten or more times. Antigen specificity is unknown. Study findings and constraints: Blood held most thyroid clonotypes expanded above 0.001 frequency.

Sequenced material: blood. The gene calls are TRBV10-2 and TRBJ2-3, with 10 bases that match TRBD2. This receptor was obtained from a woman aged 25 to 45 with Graves' hyperthyroidism that later progressed to Graves' ophthalmopathy. CDR3 sequence (DNA): TGCGCCAGCGGGTCTAGCGGGAGTAAAGATACGCAGTATTTT. This encodes CASGSSGSKDTQYF.